This TCR beta chain was sequenced during a study of blood T cell repertoires in COVID-19 (TCRdb year 2020). A note on the overall study: Samples covering the acute and convalescent phases of COVID-19 were provided by collaborators in the United States, Italy and Spain. A de-identified subject ID, COVID-19 status, age in years and sex were almost always included in the sample metadata. The repertoires were released in a freely available public database intended as a resource for research on the immune response to SARS-CoV-2. The material from the prospective study consisted of cDNA or gDNA derived from T cells, B-cell-depleted T cells, or PBMCs. Where available, HLA class I and class II types were taken from metadata supplied by the sample provider and were not determined by assay-based typing. The dataset comprised deeply sampled blood TCRbeta repertoires from subjects exposed to, actively infected with, or recovered from COVID-19. Samples came from the ongoing ImmuneRACE study (first 160 participants) plus 1,254 subjects from 6 global collaborators.

Whole blood was collected in K2EDTA tubes by collaborating institutions according to the institutions' own protocols. Collaborator samples were shipped for TCRbeta analysis as frozen whole blood, isolated PBMCs, or DNA extracted from either sample type. V trim: 1 base; J trim: 1 base; unmatched bases: 3. The germline V gene (reference sequence) gives CDR1 as PRHDT and CDR2 as FYEKMQ. The CDR3 spans 17 residues, from the cysteine through the phenylalanine. Just CDR3 DNA is preserved here, 51 bases in frame from base 1. Details on this clone: The specificity of this receptor is unknown. Base quality data are lacking; no much larger clone is found one base away.

Broader findings and caveats from the paper: The amount of clinical and demographic metadata varied by source and participant and was provided uncurated.

TCRbeta CDR3 regions were amplified from genomic DNA by means of the immunoSEQ Assay, a bias-controlled multiplex PCR. Per the authors' processing: The number of nucleated cells in each sample was estimated from the amplification of reference gene primers within the assay. Sequence reads were collapsed and filtered to measure the absolute abundance of every unique TCRbeta CDR3 rearrangement. For each sample, productive Simpson clonality was calculated as the square root of Simpson's diversity index across productive rearrangements. The table comes from immuneACCESS by way of TCRdb, which keeps in-frame sequences with V and J called. Part of the clones is missing from these tables; in studies checked, under half for an unresolved V gene and the rest for unknown reasons. D and trimming come from the DNA, and the V and J calls and clone size come from that table. The sample table lists more than 60,000 clones, around nine tenths of them with a count of one. In total, the top ten clones hold roughly 7.2% of the sample.

The sequenced material came from peripheral blood. This clonotype was obtained from a human donor in a cohort sampled during active COVID-19. The V and J segments used are TRBV13 and TRBJ2-3, and TRBD2 aligns with 12 junction nucleotides. CDR3 region: CASSLASGGAGTDTQYF. The sequenced DNA is TGTGCCAGCAGCTTAGCTAGCGGGGGGGCCGGCACAGATACGCAGTATTTT.